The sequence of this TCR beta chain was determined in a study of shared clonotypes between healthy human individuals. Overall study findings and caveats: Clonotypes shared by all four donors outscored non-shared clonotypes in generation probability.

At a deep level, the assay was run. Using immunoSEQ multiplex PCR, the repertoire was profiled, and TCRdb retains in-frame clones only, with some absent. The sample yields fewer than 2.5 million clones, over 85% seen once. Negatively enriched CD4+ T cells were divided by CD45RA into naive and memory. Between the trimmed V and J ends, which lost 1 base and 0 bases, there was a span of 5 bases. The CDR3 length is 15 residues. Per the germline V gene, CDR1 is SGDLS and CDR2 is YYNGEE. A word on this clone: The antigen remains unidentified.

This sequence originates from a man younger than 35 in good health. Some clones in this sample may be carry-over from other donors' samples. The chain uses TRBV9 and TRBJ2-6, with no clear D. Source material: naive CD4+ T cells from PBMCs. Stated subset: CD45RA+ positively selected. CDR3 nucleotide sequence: TGTGCCAGCAGCGTAACGCCCTCTGGGGCCAACGTCCTGACTTTC. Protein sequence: CASSVTPSGANVLTF.